This T cell receptor (beta chain) was identified in a study of regulatory T cells in long-lasting Graves disease. General study results and limits: TRBV28 was favored in persistent disease, as were TRBJ1-2 and TRBJ2-5. Owing to a sample size that was small, accuracy may have been reduced.

With iRepertoire HTBI primers and Arm-PCR of CDR3 regions, TCR beta libraries were built. Via MiXCR, TCRdb re-called the multiplex PCR reads, giving one row per CDR3 protein. The data hold roughly 450,000 distinct CDR3 sequences, with less than 25% observed a single time. Comments on this clonotype: Its specificity is not known.

As to time point: persistent/refractory GD, antithyroid drugs over 5 years with positive TRAb. The TCR library was prepared using RNA isolated from PBMCs. The CDR3 runs 16 residues. Trimming removed 5 bases from V and 4 bases from J; junction bases left unmatched: 10. Germline loops: CDR1 MNHNS, CDR2 SASEGT. The sequence came from a female donor with Graves disease. The material was peripheral blood mononuclear cells (PBMCs), obtained when the disease was refractory, from a patient treated with antithyroid drugs. The rearrangement links TRBV6-1 to TRBJ1-1, with 10 bases fitting TRBD1. The CDR3 protein is CASSRTGGVRGTEAFF. CDR3 DNA sequence: TGTGCCAGCAGTCGGACAGGGGGAGTAAGGGGCACTGAAGCTTTCTTT.